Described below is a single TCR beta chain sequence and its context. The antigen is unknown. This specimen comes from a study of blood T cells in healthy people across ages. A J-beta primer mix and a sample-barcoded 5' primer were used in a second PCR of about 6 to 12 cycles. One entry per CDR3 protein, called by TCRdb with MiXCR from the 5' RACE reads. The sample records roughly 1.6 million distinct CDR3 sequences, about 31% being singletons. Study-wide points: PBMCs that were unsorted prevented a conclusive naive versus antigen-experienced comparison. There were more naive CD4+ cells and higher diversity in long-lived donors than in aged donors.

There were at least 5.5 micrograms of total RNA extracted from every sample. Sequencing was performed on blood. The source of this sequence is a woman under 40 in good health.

CDR3 loop: CASGKDRPNNEQFF. The CDR3 DNA reads as TGTGCCAGCGGAAAGGACAGACCTAACAATGAGCAGTTCTTC. V usage is TRBV2 and J usage is TRBJ2-1; a possible D gene is TRBD1 (6 bases). Trimming shortened V by 8 bases and J by 5 bases, and 16 bases separated the two germline ends. The CDR3 has 14 amino acids. Germline CDR1 SNHLY, CDR2 FYNNEI.